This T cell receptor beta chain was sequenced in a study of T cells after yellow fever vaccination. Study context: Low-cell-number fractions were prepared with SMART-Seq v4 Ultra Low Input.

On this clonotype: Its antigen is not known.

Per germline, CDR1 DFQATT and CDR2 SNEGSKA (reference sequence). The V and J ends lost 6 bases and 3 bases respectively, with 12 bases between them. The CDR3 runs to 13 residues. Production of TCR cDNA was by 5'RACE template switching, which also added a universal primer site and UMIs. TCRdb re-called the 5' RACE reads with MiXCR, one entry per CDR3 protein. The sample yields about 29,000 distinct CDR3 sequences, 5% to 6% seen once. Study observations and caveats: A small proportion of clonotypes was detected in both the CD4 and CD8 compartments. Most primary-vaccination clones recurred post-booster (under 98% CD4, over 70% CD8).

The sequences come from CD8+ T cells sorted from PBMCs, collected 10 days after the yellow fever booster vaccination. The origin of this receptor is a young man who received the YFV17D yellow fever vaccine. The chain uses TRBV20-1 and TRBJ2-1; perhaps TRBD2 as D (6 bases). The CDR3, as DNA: TGCAGTGCGCCACTGGACTACTACAATGAGCAGTTCTTC. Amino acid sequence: CSAPLDYYNEQFF.